The clone carrying this T cell receptor beta chain came up a few times. The antigen remains unidentified. Cyclophosphamide on days +3 and +4 followed busulfan-fludarabine conditioning and a marrow graft. The data originate from a study of T cells after posttransplantation cyclophosphamide. Study-wide points: Recipient CMV seropositivity and CMV reactivation strongly tracked TRB clonality. TRB overlap between skin or GI tissue T cells and blood was limited.

The repertoire was sequenced with immunoSEQ multiplex PCR; TCRdb's copy has only in-frame clones and lacks some. The sample lists approximately 22,000 clones, 86% occurring once. From germline, CDR1 is MNHNS and CDR2 SASEGT. The CDR3 covers 15 residues. Trimming cost V 0 bases and J 5 bases, with 11 bases left between them. The receptor was derived from a female patient between 30 and 40 years old who received an allogeneic stem cell transplant from an unrelated donor, was CMV-positive, and had no GVHD. Part of the T cells may come from the graft donor. The source material was PBMCs, sampled after allogeneic stem cell transplant with posttransplant cyclophosphamide. The J gene is TRBJ1-5, the V gene TRBV6-1; D gene uncertain. The CDR3 coding sequence is TGTGCCAGCAGTGAAGCGCAAAGCTCTTATCAGCCCCAGCATTTT. This sequence encodes CASSEAQSSYQPQHF.